The 24 T cell receptor beta chains reported below all come from one sample, sequenced in a study of T cells in localized non-small cell lung cancer. Sequenced by immunoSEQ multiplex PCR; TCRdb stores in-frame clones only, minus some. This table has roughly 39,000 clones, 91% appearing once. The sequenced sample was PBMCs, obtained before any cancer treatment. Receptors originate from a woman aged 35-75 years with stage II lung adenocarcinoma.

Only one count was recorded for this clone. The V gene is TRBV19, the J gene TRBJ2-1; weak D call: TRBD1 (5 bases). This CDR3 has 15 residues. With 5 bases removed from V and 9 bases from J, the gap between germline ends came to 20 bases. The germline V gene encodes CDR1 LNHDA and CDR2 SQIVND (reference sequence). The CDR3: CASSSSGQVGGEQFF. CDR3 DNA: TGTGCCAGTAGTTCATCAGGGCAGGTAGGCGGTGAGCAGTTCTTC.

The chain recombines TRBV11-2 with TRBJ1-4, with 9 bases lining up with TRBD1. The CDR3 has 15 residues. With 2 bases clipped from V and 10 bases from J, the junction kept 8 bases outside the gene matches. CDR1 and CDR2 from the germline V gene are SGHAT and FQNNGV. The CDR3 bases are TGTGCCAGCAGCTTATGGGAACAGGGGGCCGGAAAACTGTTTTTT. This sequence encodes CASSLWEQGAGKLFF.

V gene TRBV20-1 combines with J gene TRBJ2-3, with D hard to call. Trimming pared 7 bases from V and 13 bases from J, leaving 12 bases between. The germline gives CDR1 DFQATT, CDR2 SNEGSKA (reference sequence). This CDR3 is built from 9 residues. CDR3 in amino acids: CSVQTAKYF. CDR3 nucleotide sequence: TGCAGTGTACAAACCGCGAAGTATTTT.

The chain recombines TRBV28 with TRBJ1-2, with 9 bases aligning to TRBD1. Germline values: CDR1 MDHEN, CDR2 SYDVKM. The length of the CDR3 is 14 residues. V gave up 5 bases and J gave up 10 bases; unmatched junction bases: 11. The CDR3 region is CASSIAGTGLDYTF. The CDR3, as DNA: TGTGCCAGCAGTATTGCCGGGACAGGGTTGGACTACACCTTC.

The chain carries TRBV6-6 and TRBJ2-1; 10 positions match TRBD1. Germline CDR1 MNHNY, CDR2 SVGAGI (reference sequence). V lost 4 bases, J lost 4 bases, and 7 bases stayed unmatched. CDR3 length: 16 residues. The CDR3 loop reads CASSWTGTGVYNEQFF. The CDR3 coding sequence is TGTGCCAGCAGTTGGACCGGGACAGGGGTGTACAATGAGCAGTTCTTC.

This clone showed up just once. This chain links TRBV6-5 with TRBJ2-6; D might be TRBD2 (5 bases). V lost 4 bases and J 2 bases, leaving 9 bases between the germline ends. The germline gives CDR1 MNHEY, CDR2 SVGAGI. This CDR3 region has 15 residues. CDR3 sequence: CASSSVGTGANVLTF. The CDR3, as DNA: TGTGCCAGCAGTTCCGTCGGGACTGGGGCCAACGTCCTGACTTTC.

The chain links TRBV9 to TRBJ2-5; D ambiguous. Trimming removed 7 bases at V and 7 bases at J, with 17 bases between. The CDR3 runs to 13 residues. The germline V gene has CDR1 SGDLS and CDR2 YYNGEE. CDR3 in amino acids: CASGDSGLGTQYF. The CDR3 region has the DNA TGTGCCAGCGGGGATAGTGGATTGGGGACCCAGTACTTC.

The V and J genes are TRBV5-1 and TRBJ2-3; 7 bases agree with TRBD2. The CDR3 consists of 13 residues. V gave up 6 bases and J gave up 2 bases; unmatched junction bases: 3. Per germline, CDR1 SGHRS and CDR2 YFSETQ. CDR3: CASNGGFTDTQYF. As DNA, the CDR3 is TGCGCCAGCAACGGGGGGTTCACAGATACGCAGTATTTT.

The J gene is TRBJ2-3, the V gene TRBV11-1; D may correspond to TRBD1 or TRBD2 (6 bases each). In germline, CDR1 is SGHAT, CDR2 FQDESV (reference sequence). The CDR3 is 17 residues long. V shed 2 bases and J shed 5 bases, with 20 bases lying between them. The CDR3 DNA follows: TGTGCCAGCAGCTTACGCCGGGGGCCTCGCCCGCAAGATACGCAGTATTTT. Protein sequence: CASSLRRGPRPQDTQYF.

V is TRBV6-6 and J is TRBJ2-2, with TRBD2 identical over 9 bases. V lost 5 bases to trimming and J lost 0 bases; unmatched junction nucleotides: 1. The CDR3 contains 15 residues. CDR1 MNHNY and CDR2 SVGAGI come from the germline V gene (reference sequence). CDR3 DNA: TGTGCCAGCAGTCGACTAGCGGCGAACACCGGGGAGCTGTTTTTT. Translating gives CASSRLAANTGELFF.

V is TRBV2 and J is TRBJ1-2; D gene unclear. V was shortened by 2 bases and J by 2 bases, with 6 bases between the two germline ends. The germline CDR1 and CDR2 sequences are SNHLY and FYNNEI. The CDR3 sequence is 13 residues long. This chain's CDR3 is CASSENGNYGYTF. DNA for the CDR3: TGTGCCAGCAGTGAAAACGGGAACTATGGCTACACCTTC.

The V and J genes are TRBV7-7 and TRBJ2-5; D call uncertain. Per germline, CDR1 SSHAT and CDR2 FNYEAQ (reference sequence). V dropped 3 bases and J dropped 4 bases, with 9 bases sitting between them. This CDR3 spans 13 amino acids. For the CDR3, the DNA is TGTGCCAGCAGCTTTAAAGGCGGAGAGACCCAGTACTTC. Translated, it gives CASSFKGGETQYF.

This clone was detected only a few times. This chain uses TRBV15 with TRBJ2-2; 7 bases match TRBD1. J was trimmed by 3 bases and V by 3 bases; bases with no gene match: 4. CDR1 is LNHNV and CDR2 is YYDKDF in the germline V gene (reference sequence). This CDR3 has 15 amino acids. The CDR3 region is CATSRVDRDTGELFF. For the CDR3, the DNA is TGTGCCACCAGCAGGGTCGACAGGGACACCGGGGAGCTGTTTTTT.

The V and J genes are TRBV5-1 and TRBJ2-7; 7 positions match TRBD1. V lost 3 bases, J lost 2 bases, and 5 bases stayed unmatched. The CDR3 contains 14 residues. CDR1 and CDR2 (germline): SGHRS, YFSETQ. CDR3 protein: CASSSGQPTYEQYF. The DNA for the CDR3 is TGCGCCAGCAGCTCGGGACAGCCTACCTACGAGCAGTACTTC.

The DNA for the CDR3 is TGTGCCAGTAGCCCGACAGGGCTCTCGCGCGGGGCCAACGTCCTGACTTTC. Translation gives CASSPTGLSRGANVLTF. V usage is TRBV19 and J usage is TRBJ2-6; 7 bases agree with TRBD1. This CDR3 region has 17 residues. The V gene end was trimmed by 6 bases and the J gene end by 4 bases; junction bases not matched to a gene: 12. Germline CDR1 reads LNHDA; CDR2 reads SQIVND (reference sequence).

The count of this clone is one. The chain is built from TRBV7-9 and TRBJ1-1; D call uncertain. Germline loops: CDR1 SEHNR, CDR2 FQNEAQ (reference sequence). The V end lost 5 bases, the J end lost 6 bases, and 7 bases lay between the germline ends. This CDR3 spans 11 amino acids. The CDR3 loop is CASSPLAEAFF. The CDR3 bases are TGTGCCAGCAGCCCCTTGGCTGAAGCTTTCTTT.

The chain has TRBV5-4 and TRBJ1-6, with a possible D match to TRBD1 (6 bases). The CDR3 runs 15 residues. Germline values: CDR1 SGHNT, CDR2 YYREEE (reference sequence). Between the trimmed V and J ends, which lost 6 bases and 6 bases, there was a span of 16 bases. CDR3 protein: CASTSTDSVNSPLHF. The CDR3 DNA follows: TGTGCCAGCACCTCTACGGACAGTGTTAATTCACCCCTCCACTTT.

The rearrangement joins TRBV7-8 to TRBJ1-2; no firm D call. This CDR3 region has 14 residues. V was cut by 1 base and J by 0 bases, with 6 bases left in between. From germline, CDR1 is SGHVS and CDR2 FQNEAQ. CDR3 amino acids: CASSLDGANYGYTF. The CDR3 DNA is TGTGCCAGCAGCTTAGACGGGGCTAACTATGGCTACACCTTC.

As regards this clone: The sample contains more than one DNA sequence encoding this CDR3. The chain couples TRBV2 to TRBJ2-4; a possible D gene is TRBD2 (6 bases). The CDR3 sequence is 16 residues long. Looked up from germline, CDR1 is SNHLY and CDR2 is FYNNEI. Between the trimmed V and J ends, which lost 6 bases and 2 bases, there was a span of 17 bases. The CDR3 DNA reads TGTGCCAGCAGCACCGGGACGGGGGAGACCAAAAACATTCAGTACTTC. It translates to CASSTGTGETKNIQYF.

V gene TRBV10-1 combines with J gene TRBJ2-3, with D uncertain. The ends were cut back, 0 bases at V and 3 bases at J, with 1 base in the middle. This CDR3 comprises 12 residues. Germline V gene sequence: CDR1 WNHNN, CDR2 SYGVQD (reference sequence). In DNA, the CDR3 is TGCGCCAGCAGTGAGTCGACAGATACGCAGTATTTT. This translates into CASSESTDTQYF.

The chain links TRBV29-1 to TRBJ2-3; 8 bases match TRBD1. The V and J ends lost 1 base and 6 bases, in that order; junction bases with no gene match: 0. CDR1 and CDR2 (germline): SQVTM, ANQGSEA. CDR3 length: 12 residues. The CDR3 DNA reads as TGCAGCGTTGAAGGGGACAGGGATACGCAGTATTTT. The encoded protein is CSVEGDRDTQYF.

The rearrangement uses TRBV29-1 and TRBJ2-7; TRBD1 agrees at 10 bases. The CDR3 loop spans 15 amino acids. Germline values: CDR1 SQVTM, CDR2 ANQGSEA. Trimming removed 6 bases from V and 5 bases from J; junction bases left unmatched: 13. CDR3 nucleotides: TGCAGCGTCCGAACCCGGGACAGGGGCTGGCACGAGCAGTACTTC. Protein: CSVRTRDRGWHEQYF.

The chain has TRBV6-6 and TRBJ2-7, with a weak D call TRBD1 (5 bases). The V end lost 10 bases, the J end lost 2 bases, and 12 bases lay between the germline ends. The CDR3 has 12 residues. The germline V gene has CDR1 MNHNY and CDR2 SVGAGI (reference sequence). CDR3 DNA: TGTGCCAAGACAGAGCTTCCCTACGAGCAGTACTTC. Translating it yields CAKTELPYEQYF.

The CDR3 loop is CASSPPEVYQETQYF. DNA of the CDR3: TGTGCCAGCAGCCCCCCCGAGGTGTACCAAGAGACCCAGTACTTC. The chain has TRBV7-9 and TRBJ2-5; D is unclear. The CDR3 runs to 15 residues. Germline V CDR1 and CDR2: SEHNR, FQNEAQ (reference sequence). V shed 5 bases and J shed 0 bases, with 13 bases lying between them.